The clone carrying this TCR beta chain occurred a few times. Antigen specificity is unknown. Average productive template count per sample was 40,000 to 45,000. Profiling relied on immunoSEQ multiplex PCR, and the TCRdb table lists in-frame clones only, not all of them. Among some 3,900 clones listed, about 81% were seen once. Germline V gene sequence: CDR1 KGHSH, CDR2 LQKENI. The V segment lost 3 bases and the J segment 6 bases; nucleotides outside the gene matches: 4. CDR3 length equals 13 residues. This sample is part of a study of STAT3 mutations in large granular lymphocyte leukemia. Study background: Roughly half of the longitudinally sequenced T-LGLL patients carried detectable canonical activating STAT3 mutations.

Study conclusions and caveats: Every T-LGLL patient had at least one immunodominant TCRbeta clonotype. Variable sampling intervals and differing treatment regimens complicated linking therapy response to TCR clonal burden changes.

This chain connects TRBV18 to TRBJ1-2; 7 bases are a match to TRBD1. The material sequenced was peripheral blood mononuclear cells. The origin of this receptor is a boy aged 5-17 years with T-cell large granular lymphocyte leukemia. Some clones in this sample may be carry-over from other donors' samples. Here the CDR3 DNA reads TGTGCCAGCTCACCCGACAGGGCGGATGGCTACACCTTC. Amino acid sequence: CASSPDRADGYTF. Filled out from reference TRBV18 and TRBJ1-2, the complete variable domain reads NAGVMQNPRHLVRRRGQEARLRCSPMKGHSHVYWYRQLPEEGLKFMVYLQKENIIDESGMPKERFSAEFPKEGPSILRIQQVVRGDSAAYFCASSPDRADGYTFGSGTRLTVV.